These 11 T cell receptor beta chains came from one sample sequenced in a study of blood T cells in healthy people across ages. A second roughly 6 to 11 cycle PCR used barcoded and J-beta primers. MiXCR was run by TCRdb on the 5' RACE reads, yielding one entry per CDR3 protein. This sample has 650,000 to 900,000 distinct CDR3 sequences, with approximately 65% found just once. The sequencing sample was made of blood. Receptors were obtained from a man aged 25 to 40 in good health.

The chain couples TRBV5-1 to TRBJ1-2; no definite D call. V dropped 0 bases and J dropped 4 bases, with 10 bases sitting between them. The CDR3 sequence is 14 residues long. Per the germline V gene, CDR1 is SGHRS and CDR2 is YFSETQ. For the CDR3, the DNA is TGCGCCAGCAGCTTGGAGGGTCAGTTCTATGGCTACACCTTC. Encoded protein: CASSLEGQFYGYTF.

The chain combines TRBV24-1 with TRBJ2-5, with 8 bases fitting TRBD1. V was clipped by 9 bases and J by 2 bases; unmatched bases: 7. The V gene's germline CDR1 is KGHDR and CDR2 SFDVKD. This CDR3 spans 14 amino acids. This CDR3 is CATASGQGQETQYF. The CDR3 coding sequence is TGTGCCACCGCCTCAGGACAGGGACAAGAGACCCAGTACTTC.

This sequence joins TRBV4-2 and TRBJ2-7, with D possibly matching TRBD2 (6 bases). V shed 0 bases and J shed 9 bases, with 12 bases lying between them. Germline V gene sequence: CDR1 LGHNA, CDR2 YNFKEQ. This CDR3 contains 13 residues. In nucleotides, the CDR3 is TGTGCCAGCAGCCAAGAGGACGGAGGGCGGCAGTACTTC. This translates into CASSQEDGGRQYF.

The J gene is TRBJ2-7, the V gene TRBV16; D unresolved. CDR3 length: 14 residues. Germline V gene data show CDR1 as KGHSY and CDR2 as FQNENV. V shed 0 bases and J shed 4 bases, with 10 bases lying between them. CDR3 nucleotides: TGTGCCAGCAGCCAATCTGTGAATCGATACGAGCAGTACTTC. Translation gives CASSQSVNRYEQYF.

The CDR3 spells CASSSSEAPRERVNSPLHF. For the CDR3, the DNA is TGTGCCAGCAGTTCCTCGGAGGCCCCCCGCGAGAGGGTTAATTCACCCCTCCACTTT. The J gene is TRBJ1-6, the V gene TRBV6-2 or TRBV6-3; unclear D gene. This CDR3 spans 19 amino acids. Germline-derived CDR1 and CDR2 are MNHEY and SVGEGT. The V end lost 4 bases, the J end lost 6 bases, and 25 bases lay between the germline ends.

This chain joins TRBV6-5 and TRBJ2-7; D ambiguous. The DNA end is more similar to TRBJ2-5, so the J call may be wrong. Per the germline V gene, CDR1 is MNHEY and CDR2 is SVGAGI. This CDR3 has 12 amino acids. CDR3 nucleotide sequence: TGTGCCAGCAGTTCCAACGATAAGACCCAGTACTTC. Residues: CASSSNDKTQYF.

V gene TRBV24-1 combines with J gene TRBJ2-1; 9 bases are a match to TRBD1. Germline trimming cut 4 bases from V and 7 bases from J; bases unmatched to any gene: 7. The CDR3 has 15 residues. Germline assignment: CDR1 KGHDR and CDR2 SFDVKD. CDR3 region: CATSEPKTGGNEQFF. CDR3 nucleotide sequence: TGTGCCACCAGTGAACCAAAGACAGGGGGGAATGAGCAGTTCTTC.

The V call is TRBV12-3 or TRBV12-4, the J call TRBJ1-5; a weak D match, TRBD1 (5 bases). The ends were cut back, 7 bases at V and 6 bases at J, with 16 bases in the middle. This CDR3 is built from 14 residues. The CDR3 DNA reads as TGTGCCAGCACCCAAGGGGAAAGGACTCAGCCCCAGCATTTT. As protein: CASTQGERTQPQHF.

This clonotype has more than one count but fewer than ten. The V gene is TRBV7-3, the J gene TRBJ1-2; D remains ambiguous. CDR1 SGHTA and CDR2 FQGTGA come from the germline V gene. The CDR3 spans 14 residues. Trimming cost V 1 base and J 2 bases, with 8 bases left between them. The CDR3 here is CASSLNSGNYGYTF. DNA for the CDR3: TGTGCCAGCAGCTTAAATTCAGGAAACTATGGCTACACCTTC.

Details on this clonotype: A read error is possible here, since a much larger clone lies one base away. The chain combines TRBV7-2 with TRBJ2-1, with 8 bases aligning to TRBD2. The DNA matches TRBJ2-7 better at its end, which makes the J call doubtful. The CDR3 is 16 amino acids. Germline-derived CDR1 and CDR2 are SGHTA and FQGNSA. CDR3 protein: CASSPTRGGSYNEQYF. The CDR3 bases are TGTGCCAGCAGCCCCACACGGGGGGGCTCCTACAATGAGCAGTACTTC.

This clonotype has only one observation. The chain uses TRBV20-1 and TRBJ2-7; the D is unclear. The end of the DNA aligns better with TRBJ2-5, so the J call may be wrong. Germline CDR1 DFQATT, CDR2 SNEGSKA (reference sequence). CDR3 size: 13 residues. CDR3 nucleotide sequence: TGCAGTGCTAGAGATGGGCTCCGGGAGACCCAGTACTTC. Translating it yields CSARDGLRETQYF.